These 9 T cell receptor beta chains came from one sample sequenced in a study of CDR3 diversity in severe acne. TCRdb redid the calling of the PCR reads with MiXCR, one entry per CDR3 protein. The sample lists roughly 81,000 distinct CDR3 sequences; over 45% were seen once. The sample taken for sequencing was blood. These TCRs come from a male donor in good health, serving as a control.

This clonotype appeared a few times. This chain connects TRBV4-1 to TRBJ1-1; possibly TRBD1 for D (6 bases). This CDR3 region has 16 residues. CDR1 is MGHRA, CDR2 YSYEKL, per germline. V dropped 1 base and J dropped 5 bases, with 17 bases sitting between them. The CDR3 sequence is CASSQGPGGAHTEAFF. The CDR3 DNA sequence: TGCGCCAGCAGCCAAGGGCCGGGGGGCGCTCATACTGAAGCTTTCTTT.

The V and J genes are TRBV5-5 and TRBJ2-5, with D unclear. Germline V gives CDR1 SGHKS, CDR2 YYEKEE (reference sequence). Deletions cut 2 bases from V and 7 bases from J, with 9 bases between. The CDR3 sequence is 12 residues long. CDR3 in amino acids: CASSLGYVTQYF. CDR3 nucleotides: TGTGCCAGCAGCTTAGGCTACGTGACCCAGTACTTC.

This clonotype was observed at least ten times. V and J are TRBV25-1 and TRBJ2-7; 8 positions match TRBD1. After removal of 4 bases from V and 1 base from J, the junction contained 9 bases not matched to a gene. The germline V gene encodes CDR1 MGHDK and CDR2 SYGVNS. The CDR3 sequence is 16 residues long. The CDR3 nucleotides read TGTGCCAGCAGTGCAGACCAGGGACAGGATTCCTACGAGCAGTACTTC. It yields the protein CASSADQGQDSYEQYF.

In its sample, this clonotype was seen many times. This chain joins TRBV3-1 and TRBJ1-1, with a tentative D call TRBD1 (5 bases). CDR1 is LGHDT and CDR2 is YNNKEL in the germline V gene (reference sequence). The V end lost 5 bases, the J end lost 0 bases, and 13 bases lay between the germline ends. The CDR3 loop spans 15 amino acids. CDR3 region: CASSWGRIMNTEAFF. In nucleotides, the CDR3 is TGTGCCAGCAGCTGGGGACGGATAATGAACACTGAAGCTTTCTTT.

This clonotype appeared a single time. The gene calls are TRBV6-1 and TRBJ2-5, with D possibly being TRBD1 or TRBD2 (5 bases each). Germline-derived CDR1 and CDR2 are MNHNS and SASEGT. Trimming took off 10 bases at V and 8 bases at J, with 14 bases between the two ends. The CDR3 totals 11 residues. This CDR3 is CATRGRETQYF. The CDR3 nucleotides are TGTGCCACCCGGGGACGAGAAACCCAGTACTTC.

The chain combines TRBV10-3 with TRBJ2-7; 11 nucleotides match TRBD1. Germline CDR1 ENHRY, CDR2 SYGVKD. The trim removed 6 bases at V and 4 bases at J, leaving 11 bases unmatched. This CDR3 has 16 amino acids. This CDR3 reads CAISWTGGYGLYEQYF. Written as DNA, the CDR3 is TGTGCCATCAGCTGGACAGGGGGCTACGGACTATACGAGCAGTACTTC.

The sample holds many counts of this clonotype. This sequence joins TRBV3-1 and TRBJ2-3; 13 bases line up with TRBD2. V trimming: 4 bases; J trimming: 5 bases; junction bases outside the gene matches: 6. In germline, CDR1 is LGHDT, CDR2 YNNKEL (reference sequence). CDR3 size: 16 residues. The CDR3 DNA reads as TGTGCCAGCAGCCCGGGACTAGCGGGACGGGGAGATACGCAGTATTTT. Translated: CASSPGLAGRGDTQYF.

This clonotype was recorded many times. The genes are TRBV5-1 and TRBJ2-5; D not certain. Trimming cost V 0 bases and J 3 bases, with 12 bases left between them. The CDR3 extends over 15 amino acids. Germline V gene data show CDR1 as SGHRS and CDR2 as YFSETQ. CDR3 in amino acids: CASSLADVTKETQYF. In nucleotides, the CDR3 is TGCGCCAGCAGCTTGGCGGACGTAACCAAAGAGACCCAGTACTTC.

The chain carries TRBV12-3 or TRBV12-4 and TRBJ2-5; no firm D call. The V and J ends lost 5 bases and 3 bases respectively, with 13 bases between them. The CDR3 runs 14 residues. CDR3 in amino acids: CASSDTPRKETQYF. The CDR3, as DNA: TGTGCCAGCAGTGACACCCCCCGGAAAGAGACCCAGTACTTC.